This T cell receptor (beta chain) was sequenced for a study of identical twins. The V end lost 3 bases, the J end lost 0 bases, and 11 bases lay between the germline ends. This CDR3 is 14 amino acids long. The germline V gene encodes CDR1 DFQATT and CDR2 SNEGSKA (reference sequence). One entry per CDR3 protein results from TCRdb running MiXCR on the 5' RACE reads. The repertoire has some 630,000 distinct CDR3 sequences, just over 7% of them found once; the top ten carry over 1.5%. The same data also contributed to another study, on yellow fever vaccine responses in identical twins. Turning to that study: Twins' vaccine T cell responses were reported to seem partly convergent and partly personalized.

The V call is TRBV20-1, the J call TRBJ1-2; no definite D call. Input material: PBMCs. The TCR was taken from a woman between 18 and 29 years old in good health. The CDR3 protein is CSASYRPTNYGYTF. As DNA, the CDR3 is TGCAGTGCTAGTTACCGACCCACTAACTATGGCTACACCTTC.